The 2 T cell receptor beta chains listed next were all sequenced from one sample in a study of T-cell memory formation after mild COVID-19. From the 5' RACE reads, TCRdb called clonotypes with MiXCR, one entry per CDR3 protein. The sample carries about 470,000 distinct CDR3 sequences, 20% to 30% recorded once. Sequencing used PBMCs or a T cell subset sorted from them (not recorded which). All receptors derive from an adult woman who had mild COVID-19 (a few samples of this study predate the infection). Cell type and time point are not known.

V and J are TRBV12-3 or TRBV12-4 and TRBJ2-2; possibly TRBD2 for D (6 bases). The CDR3 extends over 15 amino acids. V was shortened by 6 bases and J by 6 bases, with 17 bases between the two germline ends. The CDR3 nucleotides are TGTGCCAGCAGATCTACCGGGACTTGGCCCGGGGAGCTGTTTTTT. Translating it yields CASRSTGTWPGELFF.

This clonotype came up a few times. J is TRBJ2-6 and V is TRBV5-1; D is ambiguous. V shed 2 bases and J shed 0 bases, with 3 bases lying between them. The V gene's germline CDR1 is SGHRS and CDR2 YFSETQ. The CDR3 spans 14 residues. The CDR3 nucleotides read TGCGCCAGCAGCTTCGACTCTGGGGCCAACGTCCTGACTTTC. Amino acid sequence: CASSFDSGANVLTF.